Listed here is a single TCR beta chain. Its antigen remains undetermined. Base qualities are not provided; no much larger clone lies one nucleotide away. This entry belongs to a study of T cell responses to AZD1222 COVID-19 vaccine (dated by TCRdb to 2020 to 2023). About the study as a whole: AZD1222 recipients whose second dose came at about 4 weeks and those whose second dose came at about 12 weeks were combined into one group, since spike-specific TCR depth and breadth did not differ between the two schedules. TCR sequencing covered 230 or so trial participants: 207 given two doses of AZD1222 and some 25 given two doses of MenACWY control vaccine. Trial participants were enrolled by age into subgroups of 18-55, 56-69 and 70-plus years, and around 150, 29 and 61 TCR-sequenced participants, respectively, were included in these subgroups. What the work shows at the level of the full study, not this receptor alone: After two AZD1222 doses, spike-specific TCR breadth and depth were significantly higher than at day 0 and than in MenACWY recipients. Most participants were white British and females outnumbered males, and the authors suggested that clonal diversity may have been underestimated. The vaccine-associated CD4 TCRs covered the entire spike protein, and the dominant responses fell in regions 160-218 and 743-854. Conclusions about previously exposed vaccinees are limited, since just 6 or 7 AZD1222 recipients were seropositive for SARS-CoV-2 at baseline. In the small 56-69-year group, the increase in depth fell short of significance, most likely because of low power. Because no samples from the day 14 peak response were available, repertoires could be characterized only after the peak T cell response. Nearly half of unique spike-specific TCRs reportedly recognized epitopes outside regions mutated in the B.1.351 and B.1.1.7 variants.

The germline V gene specifies SQVTM as CDR1 and ANQGSEA as CDR2. V loses 7 bases, J loses 4 bases, and the germline ends lie 16 bases apart. From the cysteine up to the phenylalanine, the CDR3 has a length of 13 residues. The read is trimmed to its CDR3 DNA, 39 bases read in frame from base 1. The CDR3 regions of human TCRbeta chains were analyzed by immunosequencing. Concerning the study's data processing: Repertoire TCRs were matched against a reference library of SARS-CoV-2-specific TCRs generated with the MIRA antigen-specificity platform. Breadth meant the fraction of unique TCRs that were SARS-CoV-2-associated, whereas depth meant the fraction of total T cells that were SARS-CoV-2-associated. Using the MIRA data, every spike-specific TCR was mapped to the spike region that the TCR reacted to and assigned to either a CD4 or a CD8 class. Log10-transformed breadth and depth values were compared by one-way ANOVA with Sidak's multiple comparisons tests. Entries here come from immuneACCESS through TCRdb and include only in-frame sequences with V and J called. Some clones fail to appear in such tables; in the studies checked, an unresolved V gene covers under half of the shortfall, and the cause of the remainder is unknown. The D gene and trimming were derived from the DNA, and the V and J assignments and clone size from that table. The sample table contains about 130,000 clones; only one count was recorded for 75% to 90% of them. The biggest ten clones account for about 6% of the sample.

The time point label on this specimen signifies: baseline before first vaccination. Vaccinee samples were obtained from the UK trials COV001 and COV002, which included a single-blind randomized controlled phase 2/3 trial of AZD1222 (ChAdOx1 nCoV-19) in healthy adults. For TCRbeta chain sequencing, PBMC samples were collected from trial participants at day 0 and at day 28 after the second dose. The source material was peripheral blood, sampled on day 0 of AZD1222 vaccination. The receptor was derived from an adult in good health. The sequence is built from TRBV29-1 and TRBJ1-1; 6 matching bases give a weak D call of TRBD1. The DNA sequence is given as TGCAGCGCACAGGGTGGAGCGTTCACTGAAGCTTTCTTT. It codes for CSAQGGAFTEAFF. Joined to the reference TRBV29-1 and TRBJ1-1 proteins, this CDR3 gives the full variable domain: SAVISQKPSRDICQRGTSLTIQCQVDSQVTMMFWYRQQPGQSLTLIATANQGSEATYESGFVIDKFPISRPNLTFSTLTVSNMSPEDSSIYLCSAQGGAFTEAFFGQGTRLTVV.